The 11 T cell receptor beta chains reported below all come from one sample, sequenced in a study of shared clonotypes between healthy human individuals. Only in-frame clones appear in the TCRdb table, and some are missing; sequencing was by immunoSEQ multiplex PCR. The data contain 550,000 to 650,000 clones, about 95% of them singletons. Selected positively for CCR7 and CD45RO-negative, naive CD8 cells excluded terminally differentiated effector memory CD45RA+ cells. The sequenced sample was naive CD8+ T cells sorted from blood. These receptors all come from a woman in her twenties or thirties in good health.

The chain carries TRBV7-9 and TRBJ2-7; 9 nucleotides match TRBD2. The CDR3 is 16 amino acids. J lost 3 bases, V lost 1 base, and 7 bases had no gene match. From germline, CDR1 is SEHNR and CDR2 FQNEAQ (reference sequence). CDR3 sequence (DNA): TGTGCCAGCAGCTTAGTAGCGGGAGAGAGATTCTACGAGCAGTACTTC. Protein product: CASSLVAGERFYEQYF. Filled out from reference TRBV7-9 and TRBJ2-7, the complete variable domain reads DTGVSQNPRHKITKRGQNVTFRCDPISEHNRLYWYRQTLGQGPEFLTYFQNEAQLEKSRLLSDRFSAERPKGSFSTLEIQRTEQGDSAMYLCASSLVAGERFYEQYFGPGTRLTVT.

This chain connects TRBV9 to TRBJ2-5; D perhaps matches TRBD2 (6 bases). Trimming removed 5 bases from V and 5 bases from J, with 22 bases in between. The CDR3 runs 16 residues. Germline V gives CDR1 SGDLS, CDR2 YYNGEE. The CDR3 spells CASSNSGLLEGETQYF. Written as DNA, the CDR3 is TGTGCCAGCAGTAATAGCGGCCTCCTTGAGGGGGAGACCCAGTACTTC.

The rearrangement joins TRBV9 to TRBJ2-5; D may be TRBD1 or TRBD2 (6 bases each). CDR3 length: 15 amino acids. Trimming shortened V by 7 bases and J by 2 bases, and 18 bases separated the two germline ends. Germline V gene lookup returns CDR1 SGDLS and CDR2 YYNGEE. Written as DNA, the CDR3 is TGTGCCAGCGGGGCGGGACAAGCCTCTCAAGAGACCCAGTACTTC. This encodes CASGAGQASQETQYF. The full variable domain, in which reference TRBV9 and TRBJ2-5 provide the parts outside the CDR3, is DSGVTQTPKHLITATGQRVTLRCSPRSGDLSVYWYQQSLDQGLQFLIQYYNGEERAKGNILERFSAQQFPDLHSELNLSSLELGDSALYFCASGAGQASQETQYFGPGTRLLVL.

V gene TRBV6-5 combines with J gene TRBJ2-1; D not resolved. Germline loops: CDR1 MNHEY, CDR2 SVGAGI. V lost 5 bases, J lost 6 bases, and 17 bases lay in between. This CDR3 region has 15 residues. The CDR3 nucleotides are TGTGCCAGCAGTCGAGAGCCTAGTAATGTCAATGAGCAGTTCTTC. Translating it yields CASSREPSNVNEQFF.

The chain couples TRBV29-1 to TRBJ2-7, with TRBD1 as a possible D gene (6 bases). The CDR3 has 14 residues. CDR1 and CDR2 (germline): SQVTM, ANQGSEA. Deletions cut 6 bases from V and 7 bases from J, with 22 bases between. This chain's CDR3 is CSVVATGTPREQYF. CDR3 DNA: TGCAGCGTGGTAGCTACCGGGACACCGAGGGAGCAGTACTTC.

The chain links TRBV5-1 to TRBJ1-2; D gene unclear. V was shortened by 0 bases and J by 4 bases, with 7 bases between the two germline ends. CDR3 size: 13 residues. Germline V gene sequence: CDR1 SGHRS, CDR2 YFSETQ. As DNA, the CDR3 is TGCGCCAGCAGCTTGGGGAACTCCTATGGCTACACCTTC. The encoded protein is CASSLGNSYGYTF.

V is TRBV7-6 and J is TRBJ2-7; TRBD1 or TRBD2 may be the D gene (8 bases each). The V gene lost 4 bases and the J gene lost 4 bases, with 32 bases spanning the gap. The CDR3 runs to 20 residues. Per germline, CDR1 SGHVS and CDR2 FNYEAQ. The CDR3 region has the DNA TGTGCCAGCAGCTCCGACGGGACAGGCCCTACTAGCGGTCCCAATTACGAGCAGTACTTC. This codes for CASSSDGTGPTSGPNYEQYF.

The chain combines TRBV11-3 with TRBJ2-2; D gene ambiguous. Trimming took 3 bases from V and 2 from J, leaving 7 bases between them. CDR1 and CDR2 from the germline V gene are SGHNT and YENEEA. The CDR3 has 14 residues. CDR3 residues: CASSFGHNTGELFF. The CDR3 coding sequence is TGTGCCAGCAGCTTCGGCCACAACACCGGGGAGCTGTTTTTT.

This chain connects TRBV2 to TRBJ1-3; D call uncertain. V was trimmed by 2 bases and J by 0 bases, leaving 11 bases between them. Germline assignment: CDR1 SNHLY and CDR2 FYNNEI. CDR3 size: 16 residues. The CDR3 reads CASSEFETGSGNTIYF. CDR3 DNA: TGTGCCAGCAGTGAATTCGAGACCGGCTCTGGAAACACCATATATTTT.

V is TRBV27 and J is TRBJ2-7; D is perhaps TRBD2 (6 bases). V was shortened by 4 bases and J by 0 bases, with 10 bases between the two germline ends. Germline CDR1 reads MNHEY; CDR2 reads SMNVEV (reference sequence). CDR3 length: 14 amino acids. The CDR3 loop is CASSSSESSYEQYF. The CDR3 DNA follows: TGTGCCAGCAGTTCTAGCGAGAGCTCCTACGAGCAGTACTTC.

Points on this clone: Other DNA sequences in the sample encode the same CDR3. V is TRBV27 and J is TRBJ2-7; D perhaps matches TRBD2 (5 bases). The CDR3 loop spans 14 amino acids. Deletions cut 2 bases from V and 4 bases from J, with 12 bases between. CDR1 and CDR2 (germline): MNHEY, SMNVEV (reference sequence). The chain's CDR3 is CASSLVGAGYEQYF. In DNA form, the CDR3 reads TGTGCCAGCAGTTTAGTGGGAGCCGGTTACGAGCAGTACTTC.